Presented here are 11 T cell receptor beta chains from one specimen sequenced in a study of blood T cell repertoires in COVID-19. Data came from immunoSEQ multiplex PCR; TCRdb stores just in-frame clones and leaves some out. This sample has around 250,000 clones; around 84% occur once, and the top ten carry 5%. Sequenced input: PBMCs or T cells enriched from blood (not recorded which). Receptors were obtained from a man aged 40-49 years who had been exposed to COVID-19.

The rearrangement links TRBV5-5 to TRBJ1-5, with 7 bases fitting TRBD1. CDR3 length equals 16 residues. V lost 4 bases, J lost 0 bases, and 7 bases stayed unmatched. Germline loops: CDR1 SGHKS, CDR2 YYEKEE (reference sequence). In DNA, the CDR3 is TGTGCCAGCAGCATTCGGACAGGAAATAGCAATCAGCCCCAGCATTTT. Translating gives CASSIRTGNSNQPQHF.

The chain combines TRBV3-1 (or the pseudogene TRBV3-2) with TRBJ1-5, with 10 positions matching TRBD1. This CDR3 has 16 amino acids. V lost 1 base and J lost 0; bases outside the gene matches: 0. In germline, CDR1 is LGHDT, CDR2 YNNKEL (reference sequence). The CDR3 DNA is TGTGCCAGCAGCCAAGGGACAGGGGGTAGCAATCAGCCCCAGCATTTT. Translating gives CASSQGTGGSNQPQHF.

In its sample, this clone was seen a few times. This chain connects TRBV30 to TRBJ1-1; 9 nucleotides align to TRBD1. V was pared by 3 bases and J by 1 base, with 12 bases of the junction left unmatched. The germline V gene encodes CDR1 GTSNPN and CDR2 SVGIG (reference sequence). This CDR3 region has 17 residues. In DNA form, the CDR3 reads TGTGCCTGGAGACTTCCTCGGGGACAGGGTTGGAACACTGAAGCTTTCTTT. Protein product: CAWRLPRGQGWNTEAFF.

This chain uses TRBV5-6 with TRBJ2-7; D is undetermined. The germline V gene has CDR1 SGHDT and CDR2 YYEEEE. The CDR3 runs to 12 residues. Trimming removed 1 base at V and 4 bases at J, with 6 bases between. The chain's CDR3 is CASSLSAYEQYF. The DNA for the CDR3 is TGTGCCAGCAGCTTGTCTGCGTACGAGCAGTACTTC.

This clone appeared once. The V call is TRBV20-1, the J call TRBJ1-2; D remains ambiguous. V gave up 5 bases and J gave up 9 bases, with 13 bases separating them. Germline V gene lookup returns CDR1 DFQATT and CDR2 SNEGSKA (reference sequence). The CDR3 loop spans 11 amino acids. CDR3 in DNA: TGCAGTGCTTTGGAGGACGGCCGCTACACCTTC. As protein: CSALEDGRYTF.

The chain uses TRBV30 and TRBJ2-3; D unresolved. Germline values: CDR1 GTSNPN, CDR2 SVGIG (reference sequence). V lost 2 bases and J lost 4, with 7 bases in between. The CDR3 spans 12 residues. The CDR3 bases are TGTGCCTGGAGTAACGAGGCAGATACGCAGTATTTT. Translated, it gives CAWSNEADTQYF.

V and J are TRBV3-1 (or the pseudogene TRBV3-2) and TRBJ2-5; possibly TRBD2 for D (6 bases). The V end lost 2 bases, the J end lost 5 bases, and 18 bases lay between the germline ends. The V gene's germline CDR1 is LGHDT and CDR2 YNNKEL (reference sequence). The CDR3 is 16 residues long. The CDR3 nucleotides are TGTGCCAGCAGCCAATTACGGGGGAGATCAGGGGAGACCCAGTACTTC. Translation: CASSQLRGRSGETQYF.

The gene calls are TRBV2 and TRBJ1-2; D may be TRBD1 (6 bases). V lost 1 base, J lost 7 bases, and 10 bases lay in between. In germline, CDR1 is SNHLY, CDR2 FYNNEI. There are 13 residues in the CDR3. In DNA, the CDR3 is TGTGCCAGCAGTGAAGACAGGGTCGGTGGCTACACCTTC. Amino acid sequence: CASSEDRVGGYTF.

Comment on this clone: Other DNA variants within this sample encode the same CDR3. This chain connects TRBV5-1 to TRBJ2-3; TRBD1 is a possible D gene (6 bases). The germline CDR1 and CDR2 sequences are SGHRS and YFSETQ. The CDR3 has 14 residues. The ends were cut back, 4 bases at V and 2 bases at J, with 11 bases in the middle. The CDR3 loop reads CASSTGQTTDTQYF. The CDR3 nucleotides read TGCGCCAGCAGCACCGGACAGACCACAGATACGCAGTATTTT.

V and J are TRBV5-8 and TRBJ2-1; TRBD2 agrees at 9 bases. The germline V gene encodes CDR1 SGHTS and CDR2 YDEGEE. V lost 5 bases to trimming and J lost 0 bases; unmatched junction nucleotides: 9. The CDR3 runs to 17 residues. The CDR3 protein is CASSLTSGSFSYNEQFF. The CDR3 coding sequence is TGTGCCAGCAGTCTCACTAGCGGGTCCTTCTCCTACAATGAGCAGTTCTTC.

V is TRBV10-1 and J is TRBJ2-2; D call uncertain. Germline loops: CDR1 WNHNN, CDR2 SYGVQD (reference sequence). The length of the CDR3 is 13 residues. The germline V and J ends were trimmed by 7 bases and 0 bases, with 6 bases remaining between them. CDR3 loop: CASNPANTGELFF. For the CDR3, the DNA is TGCGCCAGCAATCCAGCGAACACCGGGGAGCTGTTTTTT.